The rows below give T cell receptor beta chains drawn from one sample of a study of shared clonotypes between healthy human individuals. Libraries were prepared by immunoSEQ multiplex PCR; TCRdb keeps only in-frame clonotypes and omits some of them. The repertoire holds about 490,000 clones, with approximately 79% as singletons. What was sequenced was PBMCs. These receptors originate from a woman in her thirties or forties in good health. Some clones in this sample may be carry-over from other donors' samples. Both conserved end residues are part of each CDR3.

15,TRBV5-1,TRBJ2-5,CASSLGTGSHQTQYF
11,TRBV7-2,TRBJ1-4,CASSAREKLFF
15,TRBV19,TRBJ1-5,CASSNSVTGVQPQHF
14,TRBV7-8,TRBJ2-5,CASSADRGQETQYF
15,TRBV7-9,TRBJ1-6,CASSPGGRDNSPLHF
15,TRBV4-1,TRBJ1-4,CASSQGSDYREKLFF
15,TRBV7-2,TRBJ2-2,CASSLSGRRTGELFF
16,TRBV18,TRBJ1-2,CASSPLPGQNNYGYTF
15,TRBV28,TRBJ2-7,CASSSPHRGGYEQYF
16,TRBV18,TRBJ2-3,CASSPNRVSSTDTQYF
13,TRBV5-1,TRBJ2-2,CASSFRDTGELFF
17,TRBV7-8,TRBJ2-3,CASSREGGYASTDTQYF
14,TRBV6-5,TRBJ1-1,CASSSTVPRGEAFF
13,TRBV7-9,TRBJ1-2,CASSPEGAAGYTF
14,TRBV25-1,TRBJ1-4,CASSDPSGNEKLFF
14,TRBV10-1,TRBJ2-7,CASSDGGAAYEQYF
13,TRBV7-3,TRBJ2-1,CASSLAGGGEQFF
13,TRBV6-1,TRBJ1-1,CASSALRDTEAFF
17,TRBV7-2,TRBJ2-5,CASSLAGRTGGRETQYF
13,TRBV28,TRBJ1-4,CASSFRTNEKLFF
15,TRBV5-1,TRBJ2-7,CASSLVGTEYYEQYF
13,TRBV5-1,TRBJ1-1,CASSLVMNTEAFF
14,TRBV5-6,TRBJ1-4,CASSLAPVGEKLFF
16,TRBV5-6,TRBJ2-2,CASSLGGPWNTGELFF
15,TRBV6-4,TRBJ1-5,CASSDSGDSNQPQHF
14,TRBV6-1,TRBJ2-4,CASSAMTGSEVQYF
17,TRBV4-3,TRBJ2-1,CASSQDQRGGSHNEQFF
14,TRBV9,TRBJ1-1,CASSASIRDTEAFF
16,TRBV7-8,TRBJ1-5,CASSFAGLRGVQPQHF
24,TRBV5-1,TRBJ2-3,CASQSTAMMWASGSPEASTDTQYF
14,TRBV25-1,TRBJ2-1,CASSGQVSYNEQFF
14,TRBV5-4,TRBJ1-3,CASTSGRPGNTIYF